A selection of T cell receptor beta chains follows, all from one sample in a study of long-term antiretroviral therapy in people with HIV. The assay was immunoSEQ multiplex PCR, and TCRdb's table has in-frame clones only and misses some. The sample consists of tens of thousands of clones, 70% to 90% of them appearing once. The specimen was unsorted PBMCs, collected 0.8 years after starting antiretroviral therapy. The source is a woman aged 25 to 39 with HIV. Each CDR3 is given with its conserved first and last residue. Fields, in order: D gene, V gene, clone size, J gene, CDR3 protein, CDR3 DNA. A D gene is named only where the DNA matches it firmly. Only some rows state a clone size, as once, few, many or a class for expanded clones.

-	TRBV13	-	TRBJ1-6	CASSSGTENSPLHF	TGTGCCAGCAGTTCCGGGACGGAAAATTCACCCCTCCACTTT
TRBD1	TRBV19	-	TRBJ1-1	CASAAGTGDTEAFF	TGTGCCAGTGCCGCGGGGACAGGGGACACTGAAGCTTTCTTT
-	TRBV7-2	once	TRBJ1-1	CASSLAFWGEAFF	TGTGCCAGCAGCTTAGCGTTTTGGGGTGAAGCTTTCTTT
-	TRBV5-6	-	TRBJ2-5	CASSLSLAVRPQETQYF	TGTGCCAGCAGCTTGTCGCTAGCCGTACGACCCCAAGAGACCCAGTACTTC
-	TRBV29-1	-	TRBJ2-2	CSVHTANTGELFF	TGCAGCGTACACACAGCGAACACCGGGGAGCTGTTTTTT
-	TRBV9	-	TRBJ1-1	CASSVGVTEAFF	TGTGCCAGCAGCGTAGGGGTAACTGAAGCTTTCTTT
-	TRBV27	-	TRBJ1-2	CAIRVGYGYTF	TGTGCCATCCGAGTCGGATATGGCTACACCTTC
-	TRBV14	-	TRBJ2-7	CASSQGLQGPLYEQYF	TGTGCCAGCAGCCAAGGATTACAAGGTCCCCTTTACGAGCAGTACTTC
TRBD1	TRBV2	-	TRBJ1-2	CASSSGQSNYGYTF	TGTGCCAGCAGTTCGGGACAGTCTAACTATGGCTACACCTTC
TRBD1	TRBV12-5	-	TRBJ1-6	CASGFGGQGFPGSPLHF	TGTGCTAGTGGTTTTGGGGGACAGGGGTTTCCTGGTTCACCCCTCCACTTT
-	TRBV6-1	-	TRBJ1-3	CASNTGYYSGNTIYF	TGTGCCAGCAACACCGGATACTACTCTGGAAACACCATATATTTT
TRBD1	TRBV9	-	TRBJ2-1	CASSVPTGDNEQFF	TGTGCCAGCAGCGTCCCAACAGGGGACAATGAGCAGTTCTTC
-	TRBV12-1	-	TRBJ1-5	CASSSRDRGEGPQHF	TGTGCCAGCAGCTCAAGGGACAGGGGGGAGGGGCCCCAGCATTTT
TRBD1	TRBV10-3	-	TRBJ2-1	CAISERTGYNEQFF	TGTGCCATCAGTGAGCGGACAGGTTACAATGAGCAGTTCTTC